This T cell receptor beta chain comes out of a study of T cell changes during pregnancy in multiple sclerosis. Assay: immunoSEQ multiplex PCR; the TCRdb copy retains only in-frame clones and omits some. The sample has about 59,000 clones, roughly 92% seen once. J gave up 6 bases and V 4 bases, and 15 bases lay outside the gene matches. Germline lookup yields CDR1 SGHDT and CDR2 YYEEEE. CDR3 length equals 16 residues. This specimen consisted of peripheral blood, obtained in the third trimester of pregnancy. V and J are TRBV5-6 and TRBJ2-7; 8 bases align to TRBD1. The sequence came from a female donor in good health, enrolled as a control in a pregnancy study. For the CDR3, the DNA is TGTGCCAGCAGCGCGTATGAAACAGGGGGAGAGACCGAGCAGTACTTC. It translates to CASSAYETGGETEQYF.